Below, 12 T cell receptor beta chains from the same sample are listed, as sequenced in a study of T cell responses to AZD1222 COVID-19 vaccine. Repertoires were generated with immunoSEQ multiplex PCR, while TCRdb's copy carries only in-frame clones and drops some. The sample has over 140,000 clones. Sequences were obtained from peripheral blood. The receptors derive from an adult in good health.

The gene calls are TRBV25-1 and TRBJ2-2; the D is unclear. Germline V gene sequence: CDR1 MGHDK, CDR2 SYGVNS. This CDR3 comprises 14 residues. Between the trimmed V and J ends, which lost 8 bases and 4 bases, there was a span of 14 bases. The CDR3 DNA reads TGTGCCAGCGGACCATATTCCGCCACCGGGGAGCTGTTTTTT. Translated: CASGPYSATGELFF.

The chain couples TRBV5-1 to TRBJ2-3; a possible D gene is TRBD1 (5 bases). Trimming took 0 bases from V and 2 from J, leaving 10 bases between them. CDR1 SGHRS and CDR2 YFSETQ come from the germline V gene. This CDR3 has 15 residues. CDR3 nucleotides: TGCGCCAGCAGCTTGGACAGGAGCCCCACAGATACGCAGTATTTT. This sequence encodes CASSLDRSPTDTQYF. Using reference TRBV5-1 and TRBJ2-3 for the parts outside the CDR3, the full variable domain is KAGVTQTPRYLIKTRGQQVTLSCSPISGHRSVSWYQQTPGQGLQFLFEYFSETQRNKGNFPGRFSGRQFSNSRSEMNVSTLELGDSALYLCASSLDRSPTDTQYFGPGTRLTVL.

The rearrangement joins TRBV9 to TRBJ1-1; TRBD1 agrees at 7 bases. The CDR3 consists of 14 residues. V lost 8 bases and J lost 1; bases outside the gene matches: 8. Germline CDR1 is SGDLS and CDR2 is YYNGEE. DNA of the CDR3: TGTGCCAGTACCAGACAGGGCACGAACACTGAAGCTTTCTTT. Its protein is CASTRQGTNTEAFF. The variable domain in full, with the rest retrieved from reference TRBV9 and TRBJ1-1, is DSGVTQTPKHLITATGQRVTLRCSPRSGDLSVYWYQQSLDQGLQFLIQYYNGEERAKGNILERFSAQQFPDLHSELNLSSLELGDSALYFCASTRQGTNTEAFFGQGTRLTVV.

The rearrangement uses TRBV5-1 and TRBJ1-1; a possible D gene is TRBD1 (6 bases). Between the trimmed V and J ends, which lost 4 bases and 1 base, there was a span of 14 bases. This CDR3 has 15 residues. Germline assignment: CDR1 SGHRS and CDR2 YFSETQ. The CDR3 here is CASSPRGGTNTEAFF. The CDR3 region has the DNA TGCGCCAGCAGCCCTCGAGGGGGTACGAACACTGAAGCTTTCTTT.

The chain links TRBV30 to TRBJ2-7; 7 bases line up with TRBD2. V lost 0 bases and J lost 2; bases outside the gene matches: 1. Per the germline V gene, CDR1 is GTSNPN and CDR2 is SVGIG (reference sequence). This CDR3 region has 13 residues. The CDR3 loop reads CAWSVGGTYEQYF. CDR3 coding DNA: TGTGCCTGGAGTGTGGGGGGGACCTACGAGCAGTACTTC.

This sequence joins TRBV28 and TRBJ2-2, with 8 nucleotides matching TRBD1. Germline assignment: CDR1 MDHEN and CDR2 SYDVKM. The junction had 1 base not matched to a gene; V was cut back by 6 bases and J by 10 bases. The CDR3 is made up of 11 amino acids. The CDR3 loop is CASRTGVELFF. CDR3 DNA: TGTGCCAGCAGGACAGGGGTGGAGCTGTTTTTT.

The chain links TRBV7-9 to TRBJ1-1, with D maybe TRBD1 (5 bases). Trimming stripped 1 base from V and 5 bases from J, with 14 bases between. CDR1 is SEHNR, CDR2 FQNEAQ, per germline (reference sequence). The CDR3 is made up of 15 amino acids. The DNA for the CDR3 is TGTGCCAGCAGCTTAGTGGACAAAGGTAGGACTGAAGCTTTCTTT. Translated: CASSLVDKGRTEAFF.

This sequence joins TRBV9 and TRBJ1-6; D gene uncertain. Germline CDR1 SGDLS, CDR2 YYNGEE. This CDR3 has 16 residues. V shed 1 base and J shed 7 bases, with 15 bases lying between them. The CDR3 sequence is CASSVSRGSENSPLHF. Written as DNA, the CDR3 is TGTGCCAGCAGCGTATCTCGGGGTTCGGAAAATTCACCCCTCCACTTT.

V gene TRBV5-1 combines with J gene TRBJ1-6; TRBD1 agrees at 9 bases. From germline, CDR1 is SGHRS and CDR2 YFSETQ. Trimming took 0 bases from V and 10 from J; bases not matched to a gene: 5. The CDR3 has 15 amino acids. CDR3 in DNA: TGCGCCAGCAGCTTGGAAGGACAGGGGAGGTCACCCCTCCACTTT. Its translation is CASSLEGQGRSPLHF.

CDR3 loop: CASNPPDDLHEQFF. The CDR3, as DNA: TGTGCCAGCAACCCCCCCGACGACCTCCACGAGCAGTTCTTC. V and J are TRBV3-1 (or the pseudogene TRBV3-2) and TRBJ2-1, with no clear D. Trimming removed 7 bases from V and 10 bases from J, with 20 bases in between. The germline V gene encodes CDR1 LGHDT and CDR2 YNNKEL (reference sequence). The CDR3 extends over 14 amino acids.

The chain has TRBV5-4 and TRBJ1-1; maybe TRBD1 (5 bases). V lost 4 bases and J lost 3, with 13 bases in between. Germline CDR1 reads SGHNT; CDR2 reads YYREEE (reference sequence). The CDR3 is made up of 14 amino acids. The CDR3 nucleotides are TGTGCCAGCAGCCCGCGGGGGGGGGACACTGAAGCTTTCTTT. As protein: CASSPRGGDTEAFF.

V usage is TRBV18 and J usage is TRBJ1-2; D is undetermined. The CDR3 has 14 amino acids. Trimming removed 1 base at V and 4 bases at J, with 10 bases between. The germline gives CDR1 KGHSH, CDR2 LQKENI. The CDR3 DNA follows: TGTGCCAGCTCACCACTGGAGGTCTCCTATGGCTACACCTTC. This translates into CASSPLEVSYGYTF.